This T cell receptor (beta chain) was sequenced for a study of blood T cell repertoires in COVID-19. Study in general: Sites across the United States, Italy and Spain contributed samples from acute and convalescent COVID-19. PBMCs, B-cell-depleted T cells, or T cells were the source of the cDNA or gDNA that made up the material.

Source study methods: Reference gene primer amplification gave nucleated cell count estimates. Here immunoSEQ multiplex PCR was the method, and the copy in TCRdb shows in-frame clones only, minus some. V and J calls and clone size are those listed in that table; D and trimming were worked out from the DNA. The sample shows 200,000 to 250,000 clones, 75% to 90% of them seen only once. CDR3 length equals 13 residues. Germline V gene sequence: CDR1 SGHTS, CDR2 YDEGEE. Deletions cut 3 bases from V and 6 bases from J, with 12 bases between. This receptor was obtained from a man in his sixties who had recovered from COVID-19. J is TRBJ1-2 and V is TRBV5-8; possible D gene TRBD1, 5 bases. The sequencing input was peripheral blood. CDR3: CASSSPDKHGYTF. DNA of the CDR3: TGTGCCAGCAGCTCCCCGGACAAGCATGGCTACACCTTC.